The rows below give T cell receptor beta chains drawn from one sample of a study of blood T cells in healthy people across ages. TCRdb reprocessed the 5' RACE reads via MiXCR and lists one record per CDR3 protein. The sample includes hundreds of thousands of distinct CDR3 sequences, about three fifths of them seen just once. The sequenced sample was blood. The receptors come from a man aged 25 to 40 in good health. The CDR3 runs from the conserved cysteine through the conserved F or W. D genes are given only for firm matches. Clone size appears in some rows only: once, few, many, or a class for an expanded clone.

d_call: TRBD2; j_call: TRBJ2-7; v_call: TRBV28; clone_size: .; cdr3_nt: TGTGCCAGCAGGTCTAGCGGGAGTGTCGACGAGCAGTACTTC; cdr3_aa: CASRSSGSVDEQYF
d_call: .; j_call: TRBJ1-2; v_call: TRBV12-3/TRBV12-4; clone_size: .; cdr3_nt: TGTGCCGCCGAAAGGGGGGTCGGTGGCTACACCTTC; cdr3_aa: CAAERGVGGYTF
d_call: .; j_call: TRBJ2-3; v_call: TRBV29-1; clone_size: .; cdr3_nt: TGCAGCGTTGAAATAGTTTGGGCGGGGAGCACAGATACGCAGTATTTT; cdr3_aa: CSVEIVWAGSTDTQYF
d_call: .; j_call: TRBJ2-1; v_call: TRBV7-2; clone_size: .; cdr3_nt: TGTGCCAGCTCCCTGTGGGGGTTAGGGACCCCTGAGCAGTTCTTC; cdr3_aa: CASSLWGLGTPEQFF
d_call: .; j_call: TRBJ2-7; v_call: TRBV5-1; clone_size: few; cdr3_nt: TGCGCCAGCAGCGCAGCAACAGGGCCCCACGAGCAGTACTTC; cdr3_aa: CASSAATGPHEQYF
d_call: TRBD1; j_call: TRBJ1-2; v_call: TRBV6-6; clone_size: .; cdr3_nt: TGTGCCAGCAGTCCAAGGGGGCGCGGTGGCTACACCTTC; cdr3_aa: CASSPRGRGGYTF
d_call: .; j_call: TRBJ2-7; v_call: TRBV20-1; clone_size: .; cdr3_nt: TGCAGTGCTAGAGACCCCAGGGTACCCTACGAGCAGTACTTC; cdr3_aa: CSARDPRVPYEQYF
d_call: TRBD1; j_call: TRBJ1-6; v_call: TRBV27; clone_size: .; cdr3_nt: TGTGCCAGCACATCTTACCGGGACAGGGGTTCACCCCTCCACTTT; cdr3_aa: CASTSYRDRGSPLHF
d_call: .; j_call: TRBJ2-7; v_call: TRBV11-2; clone_size: few; cdr3_nt: TGTGCCAGCAGCTTAGGGGCAAGTCGCGGGGAGCAGTACTTC; cdr3_aa: CASSLGASRGEQYF
d_call: .; j_call: TRBJ2-1; v_call: TRBV4-3; clone_size: once; cdr3_nt: TGCGCCAGCAGCCGGATCCTCCCGGGAGACAAGGGGGATGAGCAGTTCTTC; cdr3_aa: CASSRILPGDKGDEQFF
d_call: .; j_call: TRBJ2-7; v_call: TRBV20-1; clone_size: .; cdr3_nt: TGCAGTGCTAGAGATGTTGTGTCTAGCACCTACGAGCAGTACTTC; cdr3_aa: CSARDVVSSTYEQYF
d_call: .; j_call: TRBJ2-7; v_call: TRBV5-1; clone_size: .; cdr3_nt: TGCGCCAGCAGACCTGAGGGATCCAGGGACGAGCAGTACTTC; cdr3_aa: CASRPEGSRDEQYF
d_call: .; j_call: TRBJ2-7; v_call: TRBV2; clone_size: .; cdr3_nt: TGTGCCAGCATCCAGCGATCCTACGAGCAGTACTTC; cdr3_aa: CASIQRSYEQYF
d_call: .; j_call: TRBJ2-5; v_call: TRBV7-2; clone_size: .; cdr3_nt: TGTGCCAGCAGCTCTACCTACCCGGGGAGGCAAGAGACCCAGTACTTC; cdr3_aa: CASSSTYPGRQETQYF
d_call: TRBD2; j_call: TRBJ2-1; v_call: TRBV7-2; clone_size: .; cdr3_nt: TGTGCCAGCAGTTCGACGGGAGGGCCGAAGCAGTTCTTC; cdr3_aa: CASSSTGGPKQFF
d_call: .; j_call: TRBJ2-5; v_call: TRBV7-2; clone_size: few; cdr3_nt: TGTGCCAGCAGCTCCCCACCCGGGGAGACCCAGTACTTC; cdr3_aa: CASSSPPGETQYF
d_call: .; j_call: TRBJ1-4; v_call: TRBV2; clone_size: .; cdr3_nt: TGTGCCAGCAGTAATATGGGGCTCTCTAATGAAAAACTGTTTTTT; cdr3_aa: CASSNMGLSNEKLFF
d_call: .; j_call: TRBJ2-5; v_call: TRBV2; clone_size: .; cdr3_nt: TGTGCCAGCAGTTCAGACAGTGAGGAGACCCAGTACTTC; cdr3_aa: CASSSDSEETQYF
d_call: .; j_call: TRBJ2-5; v_call: TRBV7-9; clone_size: few; cdr3_nt: TGTGCCAGCAGCATATGGGGCGGCTATGAGCAGTACTTC; cdr3_aa: CASSIWGGYEQYF
d_call: .; j_call: TRBJ2-5; v_call: TRBV7-6; clone_size: once; cdr3_nt: TGTGCCAGCAGCCCTCTTGACAGAGCCCAAGAGACCCAGTACTTC; cdr3_aa: CASSPLDRAQETQYF
d_call: TRBD2; j_call: TRBJ2-3; v_call: TRBV4-3; clone_size: .; cdr3_nt: TGCGCCAGCAGCCAAGGTATAGGACTAGCGGGAGTTACGCAGTATTTT; cdr3_aa: CASSQGIGLAGVTQYF
d_call: .; j_call: TRBJ2-2; v_call: TRBV12-3/TRBV12-4; clone_size: .; cdr3_nt: TGTGCCAGCAGTTGGGCTAGCGAGAACACCGGGGAGCTGTTTTTT; cdr3_aa: CASSWASENTGELFF
d_call: .; j_call: TRBJ2-1; v_call: TRBV7-2; clone_size: .; cdr3_nt: TGTGCCAGCAGCTTTCAACGGGGTGACAATGAGCAGTTCTTC; cdr3_aa: CASSFQRGDNEQFF
d_call: .; j_call: TRBJ1-2; v_call: TRBV5-1; clone_size: once; cdr3_nt: TGCGCCAGCAGCTTGGGACAGGTCGAGTATGGCTACACCTTC; cdr3_aa: CASSLGQVEYGYTF
d_call: .; j_call: TRBJ2-5; v_call: TRBV19; clone_size: .; cdr3_nt: TGTGCCAGTAACATCGGCTCTTCTGTGGAGACCCAGTACTTC; cdr3_aa: CASNIGSSVETQYF
d_call: .; j_call: TRBJ1-5; v_call: TRBV15; clone_size: .; cdr3_nt: TGTGCCACCAGCAGAGATCTCCAGGACGGGCCCATCAAAAACCTAAATCAGCCCCAGCATTTT; cdr3_aa: CATSRDLQDGPIKNLNQPQHF
d_call: .; j_call: TRBJ2-3; v_call: TRBV10-2; clone_size: few; cdr3_nt: TGCGCCAGCAGCAGGACACCGAGGATTAAGGATACGCAGTATTTT; cdr3_aa: CASSRTPRIKDTQYF
d_call: .; j_call: TRBJ2-7; v_call: TRBV18; clone_size: .; cdr3_nt: TGTGCCAGCTCGCCCGCCGGGGTGGGGGCCTACGAGCAGTACTTC; cdr3_aa: CASSPAGVGAYEQYF
d_call: .; j_call: TRBJ2-7; v_call: TRBV27; clone_size: .; cdr3_nt: TGTGCCAGCAGTCAGGCGGTTAGTGGCGAGCAGTACTTC; cdr3_aa: CASSQAVSGEQYF
d_call: .; j_call: TRBJ2-7; v_call: TRBV7-2; clone_size: .; cdr3_nt: TGTGCCAGCAGCCCAATCAGGGTAAGCGAGCAGTACTTC; cdr3_aa: CASSPIRVSEQYF
d_call: .; j_call: TRBJ2-3; v_call: TRBV7-2; clone_size: .; cdr3_nt: TGTGCCAGCAGCCCCCAGGGGGGAGGGAGCGCAGATACGCAGTATTTT; cdr3_aa: CASSPQGGGSADTQYF
d_call: TRBD2; j_call: TRBJ2-7; v_call: TRBV20-1; clone_size: .; cdr3_nt: TGCAGTGGCACACTCACTAGCGGCCCTACCGAGCAGTACTTC; cdr3_aa: CSGTLTSGPTEQYF
d_call: .; j_call: TRBJ2-3; v_call: TRBV20-1; clone_size: few; cdr3_nt: TGCAGTGCTAGAGATGTAGCGGGCACAGATACGCAGTATTTT; cdr3_aa: CSARDVAGTDTQYF
d_call: TRBD2; j_call: TRBJ2-1; v_call: TRBV27; clone_size: .; cdr3_nt: TGTGCCAGCAGAGTGGGACTAGCGAATGAGCAGTTCTTC; cdr3_aa: CASRVGLANEQFF
d_call: .; j_call: TRBJ2-7; v_call: TRBV7-2; clone_size: .; cdr3_nt: TGTGCCAGCAGCTTGTCAGGATTTCAGTACTTC; cdr3_aa: CASSLSGFQYF
d_call: TRBD1; j_call: TRBJ1-4; v_call: TRBV5-6; clone_size: many; cdr3_nt: TGTGCCAGCAGCTTCCGGGACAGACAAAATGAAAAACTGTTTTTT; cdr3_aa: CASSFRDRQNEKLFF
d_call: .; j_call: TRBJ2-5; v_call: TRBV20-1; clone_size: .; cdr3_nt: TGCAGTGCACCGCCACCCGCGGACAAAGAGACCCAGTACTTC; cdr3_aa: CSAPPPADKETQYF
d_call: .; j_call: TRBJ2-7; v_call: TRBV19; clone_size: .; cdr3_nt: TGTGCCAGTAGTATACGAGACAACTACGAGCAGTACTTC; cdr3_aa: CASSIRDNYEQYF